The clone carrying this TCR beta chain showed up many times. Its antigen is not known. This sample was taken from a study of identical twins. Study-wide points: Carriage of fewer insertions was seen in abundant cord blood beta clonotypes, whereas memory repertoires showed none.

TCRdb reprocessed the 5' RACE reads via MiXCR and lists one record per CDR3 protein. The sample shows around 570,000 distinct CDR3 sequences, around 9.6% of them seen only once. The CDR3 is 15 residues long. Trimming took 3 bases from V and 1 from J, leaving 9 bases between them. In addition, the sample was reused for a study of yellow fever vaccine responses in identical twins.

The TCR was taken from a woman aged 18-30 years in good health. The chain carries TRBV12-3 or TRBV12-4 and TRBJ2-2; D call uncertain. Sequencing input: PBMCs. CDR3 DNA sequence: TGTGCCAGCAGTTTGGGCAGCCTGAACACCGGGGAGCTGTTTTTT. Its translation: CASSLGSLNTGELFF.